These 11 T cell receptor beta chains originate from one sample sequenced in a study of T cell responses to AZD1222 COVID-19 vaccine. Here immunoSEQ multiplex PCR was the method, and the copy in TCRdb shows in-frame clones only, minus some. The sample lists 50,000 to 70,000 clones; around 85% were seen once. Source: peripheral blood, taken on day 0 of MenACWY control vaccination. These receptors all stem from an adult in good health.

The gene calls are TRBV24-1 and TRBJ2-3; 13 bases match TRBD2. The germline CDR1 and CDR2 sequences are KGHDR and SFDVKD. The CDR3 loop spans 13 amino acids. The CDR3 loop reads CAIGLAGVDTQYF. The CDR3 DNA follows: TGTGCAATAGGACTAGCGGGAGTAGATACGCAGTATTTT.

The chain is built from TRBV6-6 and TRBJ1-5; D gene unclear. There are 11 residues in the CDR3. Germline V lookup: CDR1 MNHNY, CDR2 SVGAGI (reference sequence). V lost 8 bases and J 3 bases, leaving 5 bases between the germline ends. The CDR3 coding sequence is TGTGCCAGCCAGGACAATCAGCCCCAGCATTTT. Translated, it gives CASQDNQPQHF.

The chain employs TRBV5-6 and TRBJ2-7, with 9 positions matching TRBD1. The CDR3 spans 15 residues. J gave up 0 bases and V 6 bases, and 7 bases lay outside the gene matches. The germline gives CDR1 SGHDT, CDR2 YYEEEE. The CDR3 spells CASTLPGQGSYEQYF. Written as DNA, the CDR3 is TGTGCCAGCACCCTACCGGGACAGGGCTCCTACGAGCAGTACTTC.

This chain connects TRBV6-5 to TRBJ1-2; tentatively, D is TRBD1 (5 bases). V dropped 0 bases and J dropped 7 bases, with 12 bases sitting between them. CDR3 length: 14 amino acids. Germline V gene sequence: CDR1 MNHEY, CDR2 SVGAGI. In DNA form, the CDR3 reads TGTGCCAGCAGTTACTCTCAGGGATGGGGTGGCTACACCTTC. Translation gives CASSYSQGWGGYTF.

On this clone itself: Within the sample, other DNA sequences also encode this same CDR3. V is TRBV28 and J is TRBJ2-3, with D unclear. The germline gives CDR1 MDHEN, CDR2 SYDVKM. V was clipped by 6 bases and J by 2 bases, with 12 bases between them. This CDR3 is built from 14 residues. CDR3 bases: TGTGCCAGCAGCCCATTGACATCCACAGATACGCAGTATTTT. Translated: CASSPLTSTDTQYF.

The genes are TRBV5-6 and TRBJ2-7; a weak D match, TRBD1 (5 bases). The germline CDR1 and CDR2 sequences are SGHDT and YYEEEE. The length of the CDR3 is 13 residues. Trimming left V 4 bases short and J 6 bases short, with 14 bases between. CDR3 nucleotides: TGTGCCAGCAGCCGCATCCCAGGGTCCGAGCAGTACTTC. As protein: CASSRIPGSEQYF.

This clone has only one observation. This rearrangement joins TRBV4-3 to TRBJ1-2; 8 positions match TRBD1. V dropped 5 bases and J dropped 2; count of bases not matched to a gene: 7. The CDR3 runs 15 residues. In germline, CDR1 is LGHNA, CDR2 YSLEER. This CDR3 is CASSTYRGGNYGYTF. The CDR3 bases are TGCGCCAGCAGCACATACAGGGGGGGGAACTATGGCTACACCTTC.

By share of the sample, this clone is medium-sized. The V gene is TRBV12-2, the J gene TRBJ1-2. TRBV12-2 is noted as a pseudogene. This CDR3 contains 16 residues. The CDR3 nucleotides are TGTGCAAGTCGCTTAGACAGCGCCATACGCCGGTATGGCTACACCTTC. Protein: CASRLDSAIRRYGYTF.

The J gene is TRBJ2-1, the V gene TRBV3-1 (or the pseudogene TRBV3-2), with 7 bases lining up with TRBD2. Germline CDR1 is LGHDT and CDR2 is YNNKEL (reference sequence). V lost 1 base and J lost 3; bases outside the gene matches: 6. CDR3 size: 16 residues. The CDR3: CASSQGDGGSYNEQFF. As DNA, the CDR3 is TGTGCCAGCAGCCAAGGAGACGGCGGGAGCTACAATGAGCAGTTCTTC.

The V and J genes are TRBV9 and TRBJ2-1; D may be TRBD2 (5 bases). V lost 3 bases and J lost 5, with 18 bases in between. Per the germline V gene, CDR1 is SGDLS and CDR2 is YYNGEE. CDR3 length equals 16 residues. Here the CDR3 reads CASSARIAVGNNEQFF. As DNA, the CDR3 is TGTGCCAGCAGCGCCAGAATAGCCGTCGGGAACAATGAGCAGTTCTTC.

The rearrangement uses TRBV7-2 and TRBJ1-5, with D possibly being TRBD1 (6 bases). Trimming shortened V by 1 base and J by 0 bases, and 10 bases separated the two germline ends. Germline V gives CDR1 SGHTA, CDR2 FQGNSA. The CDR3 is 16 amino acids. The CDR3 region has the DNA TGTGCCAGCAGCTTAGTAACAGGGAATAGCAATCAGCCCCAGCATTTT. Its translation is CASSLVTGNSNQPQHF.